These T cell receptor beta chains were read from a single sample in a study of T cell repertoires in cytomegalovirus infection. No cognate antigen is known for these TCRs. TCRdb itself ran the reads through MiXCR, one entry per CDR3 protein. The data show 830,000 or so distinct CDR3 sequences, 30% to 35% seen once. The sequenced sample was cultured CD8+ T cells from PBMCs, obtained from culture after CMV antigen stimulation. These receptors came from a human donor in good health (CMV status not recorded). Some clones in this sample may be carry-over from other donors' samples. Both conserved end residues are part of each CDR3. D genes are given only for firm matches. Clone size, where shown, is once, few, many, or a class for clones that have expanded.

D,J,V,size,DNA,CDR3
NA,TRBJ2-3,TRBV25-1,NA,TGTGCCAGCAGTGTGAGAGTACGTGGCACAGATACGCAATATTTT,CASSVRVRGTDTQYF
TRBD1,TRBJ2-1,TRBV19,NA,TGTGCCAGTAAAGGGACAGGGGGCCGTGAGCAGTTCTTC,CASKGTGGREQFF
NA,TRBJ1-6,TRBV7-6,NA,TGTGCCAGCAGCTCGGACAGCGACCCTAATTCACCCCTCCACTTT,CASSSDSDPNSPLHF
TRBD1,TRBJ1-1,TRBV12-3/TRBV12-4,few,TGTGCCAGCAGTTTAGGGACAGGGGGGGCTTTCTTT,CASSLGTGGAFF
TRBD1,TRBJ1-1,TRBV7-6,many,TGTGCCAGCAGCTTAGCGACAGGGACAGGCTCTGAAGCTTTCTTT,CASSLATGTGSEAFF
NA,TRBJ1-1,TRBV7-2,NA,TGTGCCAGCAGTAACAGGGAGTTCGTTACTGAAGCTTTCTTT,CASSNREFVTEAFF
TRBD1,TRBJ2-1,TRBV7-8,many,TGTGCCAGCAGCTTAGCCCATGCAGGGGGTAGCAACAATGAGCAGTTCTTC,CASSLAHAGGSNNEQFF
NA,TRBJ2-5,TRBV6-5,many,TGTGCCAGCAGTTACTCGACGGCGGGGCTGCAGACCCAGTACTTC,CASSYSTAGLQTQYF
TRBD1,TRBJ1-5,TRBV7-6,NA,TGTGCCAGCAGCTTACAGGGGGAAGTTCAGCCCCAGCCCCAGCATTTT,CASSLQGEVQPQPQHF
TRBD1,TRBJ2-4,TRBV27,NA,TGTGCCGCAGACCGGACAGGGAGTTACATTCAGTACTTC,CAADRTGSYIQYF
NA,TRBJ1-1,TRBV12-5,NA,TGTGCTAGTGGTTTGGTAAGGGGTTTGAGGGCTGAAGCTTTCTTT,CASGLVRGLRAEAFF
NA,TRBJ2-1,TRBV27,NA,TGTGCCAGCAGTTTAGGGGTAGGGTGGGAGCAGTTCTTC,CASSLGVGWEQFF
NA,TRBJ2-1,TRBV4-1,NA,TGCGCCAGCAGCGGACGGGGTTCCCGAGTGGGGCAGTTCTTC,CASSGRGSRVGQFF
TRBD1,TRBJ2-7,TRBV7-8,many,TGTGCCAGCAGCTTACCGTCAGGGGGCTCCTACGAGCAGTACTTC,CASSLPSGGSYEQYF
TRBD1,TRBJ1-2,TRBV7-6,NA,TGTGCCAGCAGCAACCGGGACAGGAGCCTGGTGGACTATGGCTACACCTTC,CASSNRDRSLVDYGYTF
TRBD1,TRBJ1-2,TRBV5-6,NA,TGTGCCAGCAGTTTAGGACAGGGGGACCATTTCTATGGCTACACCTTC,CASSLGQGDHFYGYTF
NA,TRBJ1-5,TRBV6-1,NA,TGTGCCAGCAGTGAAAAACCCGGGTGGACCAATCAGCCCCAGCATTTT,CASSEKPGWTNQPQHF
NA,TRBJ2-5,TRBV7-9,NA,TGTGCCAGCAGCGGCCACGCCGGGACAAACCTGAGGGAGACCCAGTACTTC,CASSGHAGTNLRETQYF
TRBD1,TRBJ1-1,TRBV5-4,NA,TGTGCCAGCAGCTGGGGGACAGGGTGGGCTTTCTTT,CASSWGTGWAFF
NA,TRBJ1-2,TRBV2,NA,TGTGCCAGCCCCCACAAGGGAACCAACTATGGCTACACCTTC,CASPHKGTNYGYTF
NA,TRBJ2-1,TRBV4-3,few,TGCGCCAGCAGCCCGAAAACAGGGAGGCCCTACAATGAGCAGTTCTTC,CASSPKTGRPYNEQFF
NA,TRBJ2-1,TRBV6-1,few,TGTGCCAGCAGTCCACCGGGACCCGAGCAGTTCTTC,CASSPPGPEQFF
TRBD1,TRBJ1-3,TRBV7-6,many,TGTGCCAGCACCCTGGGACAGGGGATCTTCCCCACTGGAAACACCATATATTTT,CASTLGQGIFPTGNTIYF
NA,TRBJ1-2,TRBV19,few,TGTGCCACCCTCGGGATAAACTATGGCTACACCTTC,CATLGINYGYTF
NA,TRBJ1-5,TRBV19,NA,TGTGCCAGTACTATCGCGGAGTATCAGCCCCAGCATTTT,CASTIAEYQPQHF
NA,TRBJ2-1,TRBV6-5,few,TGTGCCAGCAGTCAAGGGGGGGTCCTAAATGAGCAGTTCTTC,CASSQGGVLNEQFF
NA,TRBJ2-2,TRBV4-2,NA,TGTGCCAGCACCAGACTTCTGATGGAGGTCTCGGGCGGGGAGCTGTTTTTT,CASTRLLMEVSGGELFF
TRBD1,TRBJ2-7,TRBV20-1,few,TGCAGTGCTAGGTATTATGGGACAGCGACCTACGAGCAGTACTTC,CSARYYGTATYEQYF
NA,TRBJ1-1,TRBV5-1,few,TGCGCCAGCAGTCCCTCCCTAACGGTGAACACTGAAGCTTTCTTT,CASSPSLTVNTEAFF
TRBD1,TRBJ1-2,TRBV12-3/TRBV12-4,few,TGTGCCAGCAGATCGCGGGACAGTCTTCCGATCCCCTATGGCTACACCTTC,CASRSRDSLPIPYGYTF
NA,TRBJ2-7,TRBV4-1,few,TGCGCCAGCAGCCAAGTGGGAAATCCCATCGAGCAGTACTTC,CASSQVGNPIEQYF
TRBD1,TRBJ2-5,TRBV15,NA,TGTGCCACCAGCAGGGACAGGGGGCTGGGGACCCAGTACTTC,CATSRDRGLGTQYF
TRBD2,TRBJ2-3,TRBV7-8,few,TGTGCCAGCAGCTTACCAGCGGGGGGAATTGGAGATACGCAGTATTTT,CASSLPAGGIGDTQYF
TRBD2,TRBJ2-1,TRBV15,few,TGTGCCACCAGCAGAGATCATTTTCGTACTAGCGGGTACAATGAGCAGTTCTTC,CATSRDHFRTSGYNEQFF
NA,TRBJ2-2,TRBV9,few,TGTGCCAGCAGCGTCTGGAACACCGGGGAGCTGTTTTTT,CASSVWNTGELFF
TRBD1,TRBJ1-2,TRBV29-1,NA,TGCAGCGTTGAGTCGACAGGGGAAAGTTATGGCTACACCTTC,CSVESTGESYGYTF
NA,TRBJ2-3,TRBV7-2,many,TGTGCCAGCGCTTTAAAAGGCACAGATACGCAGTATTTT,CASALKGTDTQYF
NA,TRBJ1-5,TRBV7-8,many,TGTGCCAGCAGCTTAGAAATCGGCAGGTTAAGACCCCAGCATTTT,CASSLEIGRLRPQHF
TRBD2,TRBJ2-2,TRBV12-3/TRBV12-4,few,TGTGCCAGCAGTTTGGTGCTAGCGGGGGGGCCAGCAGGCACCGGGGAGCTGTTTTTT,CASSLVLAGGPAGTGELFF
NA,TRBJ1-1,TRBV7-9,many,TGTGCCAGCGCGGGACAGAACACTGAAGCTTTCTTT,CASAGQNTEAFF
TRBD1,TRBJ2-3,TRBV7-9,NA,TGTGCCAGCAGCGGAGAAGAGGACAGGGGGCCCGATACGCAGTATTTT,CASSGEEDRGPDTQYF